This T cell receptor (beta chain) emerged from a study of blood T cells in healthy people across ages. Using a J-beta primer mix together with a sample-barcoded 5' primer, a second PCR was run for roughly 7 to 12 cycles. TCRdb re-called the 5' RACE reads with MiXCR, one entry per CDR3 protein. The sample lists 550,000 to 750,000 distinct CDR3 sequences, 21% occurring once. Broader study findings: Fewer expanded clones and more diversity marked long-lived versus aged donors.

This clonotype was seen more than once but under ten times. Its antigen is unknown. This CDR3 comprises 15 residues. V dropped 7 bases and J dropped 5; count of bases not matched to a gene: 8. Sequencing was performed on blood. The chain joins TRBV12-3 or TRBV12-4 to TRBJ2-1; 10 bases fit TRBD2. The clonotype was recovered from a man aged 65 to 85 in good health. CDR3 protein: CASTALAGRNNEQFF. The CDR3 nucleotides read TGTGCCAGCACCGCACTAGCGGGAAGGAACAATGAGCAGTTCTTC.